The 22 T cell receptor beta chains below come from one sample, sequenced in a study of control samples from healthy donors and cancer patients. The protocol was immunoSEQ multiplex PCR, while the TCRdb copy is restricted to in-frame clones and leaves out a portion. The sample gives approximately 80,000 clones, 91% of which show up once; 15% to 19% is in the top ten. Sequencing was done on a sample of blood. The receptor set was obtained from a man younger than 45 in good health.

The chain has TRBV2 and TRBJ2-5; D is ambiguous. The V gene's germline CDR1 is SNHLY and CDR2 FYNNEI. The V end lost 4 bases, the J end lost 3 bases, and 9 bases lay between the germline ends. This CDR3 has 13 residues. CDR3 protein: CASSAEREETQYF. DNA for the CDR3: TGTGCCAGCAGTGCAGAACGGGAAGAGACCCAGTACTTC.

This sequence joins TRBV5-4 and TRBJ2-7; TRBD2 is a possible D gene (6 bases). CDR1 is SGHNT, CDR2 YYREEE, per germline (reference sequence). The ends were cut back, 1 base at V and 2 bases at J, with 10 bases in the middle. This CDR3 region has 14 residues. The CDR3, as DNA: TGTGCCAGCAGCTTGCGGGACTCTACCTACGAGCAGTACTTC. Residues: CASSLRDSTYEQYF.

This clone was picked up a small number of times. The genes are TRBV2 and TRBJ2-7, with D perhaps TRBD1 (5 bases). V was pared by 5 bases and J by 13 bases, with 15 bases between. CDR1 and CDR2 from the germline V gene are SNHLY and FYNNEI. The CDR3 extends over 11 amino acids. The DNA of the CDR3 is TGTGCCAGCAGTCATCGGACACCGACCTACTTC. As protein: CASSHRTPTYF.

This chain uses TRBV7-3 with TRBJ2-3; D unclear. V was trimmed by 2 bases and J by 2 bases, leaving 17 bases between them. CDR1 SGHTA and CDR2 FQGTGA come from the germline V gene. The CDR3 runs 17 residues. As DNA, the CDR3 is TGTGCCAGCAGCTTAGCCCTTGGGCTACCTAACACAGATACGCAGTATTTT. Protein product: CASSLALGLPNTDTQYF.

The rearrangement links TRBV21-1 to TRBJ2-1; the D call of TRBD1 is as the table states it, not checked on the DNA. TRBV21-1 represents a pseudogene. The CDR3 consists of 20 residues. The CDR3 DNA is TGTGCCAGCAGGAGATGGGACAGGGGGCTGAGGAATAGCTCCTACAATGAGCAGTTCTTC. Its protein is CASRRWDRGLRNSSYNEQFF.

The chain joins TRBV18 to TRBJ1-4; the D is unclear. This CDR3 has 13 amino acids. The V and J ends lost 2 bases and 8 bases respectively, with 9 bases between them. Germline CDR1 reads KGHSH; CDR2 reads LQKENI. CDR3 in DNA: TGTGCCAGCTCACCAACGCCTTCAGAAAAACTGTTTTTT. Amino acid sequence: CASSPTPSEKLFF.

This chain connects TRBV24-1 to TRBJ2-5, with a possible D match to TRBD2 (6 bases). The germline V gene has CDR1 KGHDR and CDR2 SFDVKD. CDR3 length: 15 amino acids. Trimming pared 3 bases from V and 2 bases from J, leaving 12 bases between. This CDR3 reads CATSDGGSLQETQYF. In DNA, the CDR3 is TGTGCCACCAGTGATGGAGGGAGCCTTCAAGAGACCCAGTACTTC.

The J gene is TRBJ2-3, the V gene TRBV18, with a tentative D call TRBD2 (6 bases). Looked up from germline, CDR1 is KGHSH and CDR2 is LQKENI. V was cut by 3 bases and J by 3 bases, with 7 bases left in between. This CDR3 contains 13 residues. CDR3 residues: CASSPRETDTQYF. As DNA, the CDR3 is TGTGCCAGCTCACCCCGGGAGACAGATACGCAGTATTTT.

V gene TRBV2 combines with J gene TRBJ2-2; no clear D gene. V was cut by 3 bases and J by 5 bases, with 10 bases left in between. The CDR3 totals 14 residues. Germline V gene lookup returns CDR1 SNHLY and CDR2 FYNNEI. This CDR3 reads CASSELGTTGELFF. CDR3 sequence (DNA): TGTGCCAGCAGTGAGCTAGGTACAACCGGGGAGCTGTTTTTT.

CDR3 DNA sequence: TGTGCCAGCTCACCACCCCCCCCGACAGGGGGGATTGGGTCACCCCTCCACTTT. As protein: CASSPPPPTGGIGSPLHF. The chain uses TRBV18 and TRBJ1-6; 9 positions agree with TRBD1. Germline CDR1 and CDR2: KGHSH and LQKENI. The CDR3 totals 18 residues. V lost 0 bases and J lost 10; bases outside the gene matches: 13.

This clone was counted a few times. The gene calls are TRBV2 and TRBJ1-5; D uncertain. Germline-derived CDR1 and CDR2 are SNHLY and FYNNEI. V was cut by 5 bases and J by 3 bases, with 17 bases left in between. The CDR3 runs to 16 residues. CDR3 sequence reads: CASSLTTPHFNQPQHF. The CDR3, as DNA: TGTGCCAGCAGTCTAACAACCCCTCACTTCAATCAGCCCCAGCATTTT.

This clone was observed once. The V gene is TRBV5-6, the J gene TRBJ2-3; 10 bases agree with TRBD2. The V and J ends lost 4 bases and 9 bases, in that order; junction bases with no gene match: 11. The CDR3 covers 15 residues. CDR1 and CDR2 (germline): SGHDT, YYEEEE. CDR3 nucleotides: TGTGCCAGCAGCCCCGGACTAGCGGCCTCCCAAACGCAGTATTTT. It translates to CASSPGLAASQTQYF. Complete variable domain (other parts from reference TRBV5-6 and TRBJ2-3): DAGVTQSPTHLIKTRGQQVTLRCSPKSGHDTVSWYQQALGQGPQFIFQYYEEEERQRGNFPDRFSGHQFPNYSSELNVNALLLGDSALYLCASSPGLAASQTQYFGPGTRLTVL.

The chain joins TRBV9 to TRBJ2-1; 11 bases are a match to TRBD2. This CDR3 spans 15 amino acids. Germline CDR1 reads SGDLS; CDR2 reads YYNGEE. With 1 base clipped from V and 9 bases from J, the junction kept 6 bases outside the gene matches. In DNA, the CDR3 is TGTGCCAGCAGCGTACGTAGCGGGGGGGTAGGTGAGCAGTTCTTC. Translating it yields CASSVRSGGVGEQFF.

The CDR3 DNA reads TGTGCCAGCAGCCAGGCGGTCTATGGCTACACCTTC. Translating it yields CASSQAVYGYTF. This rearrangement joins TRBV3-1 (or the pseudogene TRBV3-2) to TRBJ1-2; no clear D gene. Trimming removed 3 bases from V and 4 bases from J, with 6 bases in between. CDR3 length: 12 residues. The V gene's germline CDR1 is LGHDT and CDR2 YNNKEL (reference sequence).

This clone was seen a few times. The chain is built from TRBV2 and TRBJ1-1; TRBD1 matches at 7 bases. CDR3 length equals 13 residues. Unmatched junction bases numbered 5, after V lost 6 bases and J lost 4 bases. Germline values: CDR1 SNHLY, CDR2 FYNNEI. Here the CDR3 reads CASRSQGTTEAFF. The CDR3 bases are TGTGCCAGCAGGTCACAGGGGACCACTGAAGCTTTCTTT.

This chain links TRBV6-5 with TRBJ1-4; TRBD1 is a possible D gene (6 bases). Germline assignment: CDR1 MNHEY and CDR2 SVGAGI. Trimming took 3 bases from V and 8 from J, leaving 16 bases between them. CDR3 size: 15 residues. In DNA form, the CDR3 reads TGTGCCAGCAGTTATAATGGGGGCCAACCCGAAAAACTGTTTTTT. Its translation: CASSYNGGQPEKLFF.

CDR3 amino acids: CASSLEYGALSNQPQHF. The CDR3 DNA is TGTGCCAGCAGCTTAGAGTACGGGGCCCTAAGCAATCAGCCCCAGCATTTT. This chain uses TRBV7-2 with TRBJ1-5, with a possible D match to TRBD1 (5 bases). CDR1 and CDR2 from the germline V gene are SGHTA and FQGNSA. The CDR3 runs to 17 residues. Trimming took 1 base from V and 1 from J, leaving 14 bases between them.

The genes are TRBV6-5 and TRBJ2-7, with D perhaps TRBD1 (6 bases). This CDR3 has 14 amino acids. Germline CDR1 reads MNHEY; CDR2 reads SVGAGI. Trimming pared 0 bases from V and 4 bases from J, leaving 10 bases between. The CDR3 is CASSYSGAGYEQYF. The CDR3 DNA follows: TGTGCCAGCAGTTACTCGGGGGCTGGGTACGAGCAGTACTTC.

This CDR3 reads CASESPSNYGYTF. For the CDR3, the DNA is TGTGCCAGCGAGTCCCCGTCTAACTATGGCTACACCTTC. The chain recombines TRBV28 with TRBJ1-2, with no clear D. The CDR3 is 13 residues long. CDR1 MDHEN and CDR2 SYDVKM come from the germline V gene. V lost 8 bases and J 0 bases, leaving 10 bases between the germline ends.

The chain uses TRBV5-1 and TRBJ2-1; a weak D match, TRBD2 (7 bases). V was pared by 4 bases and J by 8 bases, with 22 bases between. The CDR3 length is 16 residues. Germline V CDR1 and CDR2: SGHRS, YFSETQ. The CDR3 DNA follows: TGCGCCAGCAGCGGGACTGGGACTACCAGGGGCCATGAGCAGTTCTTC. It codes for CASSGTGTTRGHEQFF.

The chain recombines TRBV10-3 with TRBJ2-7, with unresolved D. This CDR3 has 14 residues. Germline-derived CDR1 and CDR2 are ENHRY and SYGVKD. Trimming took off 6 bases at V and 3 bases at J, with 15 bases between the two ends. The CDR3 nucleotides are TGTGCCATCAGGGACCGGGCGGCCAACTACGAGCAGTACTTC. Translated: CAIRDRAANYEQYF.

This chain joins TRBV7-9 and TRBJ2-7, with D possibly matching TRBD1 (5 bases). In germline, CDR1 is SEHNR, CDR2 FQNEAQ (reference sequence). V shed 5 bases and J shed 6 bases, with 11 bases lying between them. The CDR3 is 12 amino acids. CDR3 amino acids: CASSPWGGEQYF. The DNA of the CDR3 is TGTGCCAGCAGCCCCTGGGGCGGCGAGCAGTACTTC. Looking up the rest from reference TRBV7-9 and TRBJ2-7 gives the full variable domain: DTGVSQNPRHKITKRGQNVTFRCDPISEHNRLYWYRQTLGQGPEFLTYFQNEAQLEKSRLLSDRFSAERPKGSFSTLEIQRTEQGDSAMYLCASSPWGGEQYFGPGTRLTVT.